This TCR beta chain came from a study of CD8+CD57+ T cells in acquired aplastic anemia. The patients chosen for sequencing had shown expansion of CD8+CD57+ cells (detected by flow cytometry). This clonotype occurred many times. The trim removed 6 bases at V and 4 bases at J, leaving 3 bases unmatched. Germline V gives CDR1 DFQATT, CDR2 SNEGSKA (reference sequence). The CDR3 runs 11 residues. Researchers used genomic DNA as the template to profile TCR beta VDJ and CDR3. TCRdb re-analysed the reads in MiXCR, keeping a single row per CDR3 protein. The sample shows 450,000 to 550,000 distinct CDR3 sequences, around 30% of them seen only once.

What was sequenced was sorted CD4+, CD8+, or CD8+CD57+ T cells (not recorded which) from PBMCs. This receptor was identified in a human donor with aplastic anemia. V is TRBV20-1 and J is TRBJ2-7, with 7 bases matching TRBD2. The DNA of the CDR3 is TGCAGTGCGGCTAGCGGTTACGAGCAGTACTTC. The encoded protein is CSAASGYEQYF.